This TCR beta chain was recovered during a study of T cell responses to AZD1222 COVID-19 vaccine. Germline V lookup: CDR1 MDHEN, CDR2 SYDVKM. The CDR3 covers 15 residues. V was cut by 6 bases and J by 2 bases, with 15 bases left in between. Of note for this clone: Its antigen is not known.

Study-level results: Only six people who got AZD1222 tested seropositive at baseline.

Clones were sequenced by immunoSEQ multiplex PCR, and TCRdb holds only the in-frame ones, with some missing. Among about 110,000 clones listed, about nine tenths were seen once. The V gene is TRBV28, the J gene TRBJ2-3; D not resolved. Material: peripheral blood, obtained on day 0 of AZD1222 vaccination. The receptor was isolated from an adult in good health. CDR3 DNA sequence: TGTGCCAGCAGGACCTTTGGTGAGGCCACAGATACGCAGTATTTT. Its translation: CASRTFGEATDTQYF.